The entry that follows covers one TCR beta chain sequence. The target antigen is unknown. Measured with immunoSEQ multiplex PCR; TCRdb has only the in-frame clones, and not every one. The data contain under 60,000 clones, 80% to 90% of them singletons. This record comes from a study of OX40 agonist ivuxolimab in advanced cancers. Study-level background: Patients assigned to dose escalation were diagnosed with hepatocellular carcinoma, melanoma, renal cell or head and neck cancer. General observations from the study: On average, a greater number of expanded clones characterised CD8+ T cells relative to CD4+. Partial responders treated at 0.1-3.0 mg/kg exhibited clonal expansion among the lowest measured.

CDR1 SGHAT and CDR2 FQNNGV come from the germline V gene. The CDR3 runs 15 residues. V gave up 5 bases and J gave up 3 bases; unmatched junction bases: 5. Autoimmune disease history or systemic immunosuppression excluded patients. This TCR derives from an adult with an advanced solid tumor such as melanoma, head and neck, liver or kidney cancer. The rearrangement links TRBV11-2 to TRBJ2-1; 9 nucleotides line up with TRBD1. This specimen consisted of CD4+ or CD8+ T cells sorted from blood, obtained in a trial of the OX40 agonist ivuxolimab. The CDR3 sequence is CASSVRDRDYNEQFF. The CDR3, as DNA: TGTGCCAGCAGCGTTCGGGACAGGGACTACAATGAGCAGTTCTTC.